This TCR beta chain originates from a study of regulatory T cells in long-lasting Graves disease. For the study at large: Those Graves' patients who were newly diagnosed had been on antithyroid drugs under 3 months. Study conclusions and caveats: Thyroid tissue was not studied; only peripheral blood was. Clonotypes that were public and shared totalled 2,741 in persistent patients versus about a thousand in new patients. Possibly, too few samples lowered accuracy.

This clonotype was seen at least ten times. What it binds is unknown. Arm-PCR of CDR3 regions and iRepertoire HTBI primers were used to build TCR beta libraries. TCRdb independently ran MiXCR on the multiplex PCR reads; one entry per CDR3 protein. Of about 470,000 distinct CDR3 sequences listed, around 15% are singletons. The time point was: newly diagnosed GD, antithyroid drugs for less than 3 months. From RNA extracted from PBMCs, the TCR library was made. The V gene's germline CDR1 is SGHRS and CDR2 YFSETQ. CDR3 length: 16 amino acids. Trimming cost V 1 base and J 0 bases; bases outside gene matches: 2. Another study also made use of these data, one on T cells in Graves' hyperthyroidism and ophthalmopathy.

The TCR originated in a man aged 35 to 55 with Graves disease. V and J are TRBV5-1 and TRBJ2-1, with 9 bases identical to TRBD2. The input for sequencing was peripheral blood mononuclear cells (PBMCs), taken at new diagnosis, from a patient treated with antithyroid drugs. CDR3 sequence reads: CASSLQTSGSYNEQFF. The CDR3 region has the DNA TGCGCCAGCAGCTTGCAGACTAGCGGCTCCTACAATGAGCAGTTCTTC. The variable domain in full, completed from reference TRBV5-1 and TRBJ2-1, reads KAGVTQTPRYLIKTRGQQVTLSCSPISGHRSVSWYQQTPGQGLQFLFEYFSETQRNKGNFPGRFSGRQFSNSRSEMNVSTLELGDSALYLCASSLQTSGSYNEQFFGPGTRLTVL.